Listed below are T cell receptor beta chains from one sample, sequenced in a study of blood T cell repertoires in COVID-19. This table comes from immunoSEQ multiplex PCR, and its TCRdb copy is limited to in-frame clones, with some not included. The data hold some 30,000 clones, with 65% to 90% observed a single time. Material: peripheral blood. The receptors here all came from a man between 60 and 75 years old with active COVID-19. Both conserved end residues are part of each CDR3. The D gene is left open where the match is weak. Clone size is given for some rows only: seen once, a few or many times, or a class if the clone is expanded.

>-|-|TRBJ2-2|TRBV11-3
TGTGCCAGCAGCTTAGGTTTCTCGCGGGGCGGGGAGCTGTTTTTT
CASSLGFSRGGELFF
>-|-|TRBJ1-1|TRBV11-2
TGTGCCAGCAGCTTAGGATTGCGGGGATACACTGAAGCTTTCTTT
CASSLGLRGYTEAFF
>-|TRBD2|TRBJ2-3|TRBV4-1
TGCGCCAGCAGCCCCCGGACTAGCCAATTAGATACGCAGTATTTT
CASSPRTSQLDTQYF
>few|-|TRBJ2-2|TRBV9
TGTGCCAGCAGCTTAAGGGGATTTGCCGGGGAGCTGTTTTTT
CASSLRGFAGELFF
>-|-|TRBJ1-2|TRBV19
TGTGCCAGTAACGCTGGGGGGGTCGAAGCTAACTATGGCTACACCTTC
CASNAGGVEANYGYTF
>-|-|TRBJ2-7|TRBV5-6
TGTGCCAGCAGCGCTACCGGGGCAGGGGCCTACGAGCAGTACTTC
CASSATGAGAYEQYF
>-|-|TRBJ2-2|TRBV5-1
TGCGCCAGCAGCTTGACCGGGAGGCAGGGGGCGACCGGGGAGCTGTTTTTT
CASSLTGRQGATGELFF
>-|TRBD1|TRBJ1-2|TRBV3-1/TRBV3-2
TGTGCCAGCAGGACCGGACAGGGAGGCTACACCTTC
CASRTGQGGYTF
>-|TRBD2|TRBJ2-5|TRBV11-3
TGTGCCAGCAGCACCCCGCCCGGGACTAGCGGGCCTCAAGAGACCCAGTACTTC
CASSTPPGTSGPQETQYF
>-|-|TRBJ2-7|TRBV16
TGTGCCAGCAGCCAATCCCACACCTACGAGCAGTACTTC
CASSQSHTYEQYF
>-|TRBD2|TRBJ2-7|TRBV7-2
TGTGCCAGCAGCTTTACTAGCGGGAGCTCCTACGAGCAGTACTTC
CASSFTSGSSYEQYF
>-|-|TRBJ2-7|TRBV6-2/TRBV6-3
TGTGCCAGCAGTGGTACTGCCCGGTCGTACGAGCAGTACTTC
CASSGTARSYEQYF
>-|TRBD2|TRBJ2-3|TRBV4-1
TGCGCCAGCAGCCGGGAGCGGGGGCCGCCGAATACGCAGTATTTT
CASSRERGPPNTQYF
>-|TRBD1|TRBJ2-7|TRBV6-1
TGTGCCAGCAGTGAACCCCGGAGGCGACAGGGGTCTGGCGAGCAGTACTTC
CASSEPRRRQGSGEQYF
>-|-|TRBJ2-1|TRBV5-1
TGCGCCAGCACCCTTGGCGCGGTCTACAATGAGCAGTTCTTC
CASTLGAVYNEQFF
>once|-|TRBJ1-4|TRBV6-1
TGTGCCAGCAGTGAAGGTCTGTCGAGCGGTAATGAAAAACTGTTTTTT
CASSEGLSSGNEKLFF
>-|-|TRBJ1-2|TRBV7-9
TGTGCCAGCAGCTTAGCGGGCACCCAAAGTGGTGGCTACACCTTC
CASSLAGTQSGGYTF
>-|TRBD2|TRBJ2-1|TRBV11-3
TGTGCCAGCAGCCTAGGGGAAATAGCGGGGTCGAGGCAGTTCTTC
CASSLGEIAGSRQFF
>-|TRBD1|TRBJ1-1|TRBV5-1
TGCGCCAGCAGCTTCCGGGACAGGGTCGAGAACACTGAAGCTTTCTTT
CASSFRDRVENTEAFF
>-|-|TRBJ1-2|TRBV6-5
TGTGCCAGCAGTCGGGGTGGGGGCTACACCTTC
CASSRGGGYTF
>-|TRBD1|TRBJ2-7|TRBV2
TGTGCCAGCTTTGGGACAGCGGCCTCCTACGAGCAGTACTTC
CASFGTAASYEQYF
>-|TRBD2|TRBJ2-1|TRBV11-2
TGTGCCAGCAGCTTCGGGTTAGGGAGGGCCCGCGCCTACAATGAGCAGTTCTTC
CASSFGLGRARAYNEQFF
>-|-|TRBJ2-7|TRBV27
TGTGCCAGCAGTCCTGGCGGGTCAGGGGATTCCTACGAGCAGTACTTC
CASSPGGSGDSYEQYF
>-|TRBD2|TRBJ2-5|TRBV7-2
TGTGCCAGCAGCCCCGCGCTACTAGCGACCAAAGAGACCCAGTACTTC
CASSPALLATKETQYF
>-|TRBD1|TRBJ2-7|TRBV2
TGTGCCAGCACTATTGGGACAGAGACCTACGAGCAGTACTTC
CASTIGTETYEQYF
>-|TRBD2|TRBJ2-1|TRBV7-7
TGTGCCAGCAGCCTGGGGACTAGCCAATACAATGAGCAGTTCTTC
CASSLGTSQYNEQFF
>-|TRBD2|TRBJ2-3|TRBV10-2
TGCGCCAGCTGCCGCGGCGGGAGTGTAGCAGATACGCAGTATTTT
CASCRGGSVADTQYF
>few|-|TRBJ2-1|TRBV28
TGTGCCAGCAGTCAACGGGAGAGGTACAATGAGCAGTTCTTC
CASSQRERYNEQFF
>few|-|TRBJ1-2|TRBV25-1
TGTGCCAGCACTCGAAGCACAGGGACCCCCTATGGCTACACCTTC
CASTRSTGTPYGYTF
>-|TRBD1|TRBJ1-1|TRBV10-2
TGCGCCAGCAGCATGGGGGGACAGGGGGCGCTGAACACTGAAGCTTTCTTT
CASSMGGQGALNTEAFF
>-|TRBD2|TRBJ2-3|TRBV2
TGTGCCAGCCGCGGACTAGCGGGGCGCACAGATACGCAGTATTTT
CASRGLAGRTDTQYF
>-|-|TRBJ2-3|TRBV10-2
TGCGCCAGCAGGGAAACGGGGAGCTCAGATACGCAGTATTTT
CASRETGSSDTQYF
>-|TRBD2|TRBJ2-2|TRBV18
TGTGCCAGCTCGACCGGGGGACTAGCGGGATCCGGGGAGCTGTTTTTT
CASSTGGLAGSGELFF
>-|-|TRBJ1-5|TRBV5-4
TGTGCCAGCAGCTCTGGCGGGAGCAATCAGCCCCAGCATTTT
CASSSGGSNQPQHF
>-|-|TRBJ1-1|TRBV11-2
TGTGCCAGCAGCGGATACAGGGCGGGTGTGACTGAAGCTTTCTTT
CASSGYRAGVTEAFF
>medium-sized|TRBD2|TRBJ2-7|TRBV6-5
TGTGCCAGCAGAGAGATTCCAGCGGGATACGAGCAGTACTTC
CASREIPAGYEQYF
>-|-|TRBJ2-5|TRBV25-1
TGTGCCAGCTCACGGAGAAAGGAATTTCAAGAGACCCAGTACTTC
CASSRRKEFQETQYF
>-|-|TRBJ2-2|TRBV9
TGTGCCAGCAGCACTAGTCTCACCGGGGAGCTGTTTTTT
CASSTSLTGELFF
>few|-|TRBJ2-1|TRBV11-2
TGTGCCAGCAGCCAAAATTTTCCGAGCTCCTACAATGAGCAGTTCTTC
CASSQNFPSSYNEQFF
>-|-|TRBJ1-4|TRBV6-6
TGTGCCAGCAAACAGAACAGGGTCAGTGAAAAACTGTTTTTT
CASKQNRVSEKLFF
>-|-|TRBJ2-7|TRBV6-1
TGTGCCAGCAGTGAGGGCTTTTACGAGCAGTACTTC
CASSEGFYEQYF
>once|TRBD1|TRBJ2-4|TRBV7-9
TGTGCCAGCAGCTTAGGGACAGGGGGTATCAAAAACATTCAGTACTTC
CASSLGTGGIKNIQYF
>medium-sized|TRBD2|TRBJ2-5|TRBV28
TGTGCCAGCAGGACTAGCGGGAGAATCGAGACCCAGTACTTC
CASRTSGRIETQYF